Below are 25 T cell receptor beta chains sequenced from a single sample in a study of cytomegalovirus exposure and HLA in healthy donors. Amplification used 60 Vbeta primers and 13 Jbeta primers. Produced via immunoSEQ multiplex PCR; TCRdb's table is partial and in-frame only. The sample has 95,000 to 110,000 clones, less than 85% seen once. Input material: PBMCs. Every receptor here comes from a woman aged 35 to 49 in good health and CMV-seropositive.

This chain connects TRBV5-4 to TRBJ2-7, with no clear D. Germline V lookup: CDR1 SGHNT, CDR2 YYREEE (reference sequence). This CDR3 comprises 18 residues. V was cut by 0 bases and J by 4 bases, with 23 bases left in between. CDR3 sequence (DNA): TGTGCCAGCAGCTTGGTCCTCCAGGTCAGCACTCTCGAGTACGAGCAGTACTTC. This codes for CASSLVLQVSTLEYEQYF.

V gene TRBV10-2 combines with J gene TRBJ1-1; D possibly corresponds to TRBD1 (5 bases). Trimming stripped 2 bases from V and 3 bases from J, with 16 bases between. Germline V CDR1 and CDR2: WSHSY, SAAADI. The CDR3 has 16 residues. In DNA, the CDR3 is TGCGCCAGCAGTGAGCGGGCAGGGCAATTGGACACTGAAGCTTTCTTT. Encoded protein: CASSERAGQLDTEAFF.

The rearrangement uses TRBV5-4 and TRBJ2-5; D possibly corresponds to TRBD1 (7 bases). Germline V gene sequence: CDR1 SGHNT, CDR2 YYREEE (reference sequence). With 4 bases removed from V and 7 bases from J, the gap between germline ends came to 8 bases. This CDR3 region has 11 residues. The CDR3 spells CASSQGGTQYF. CDR3 coding DNA: TGTGCCAGCAGCCAGGGGGGGACCCAGTACTTC.

The chain uses TRBV18 and TRBJ1-4, with 7 bases identical to TRBD1. V lost 6 bases and J lost 3; bases outside the gene matches: 4. Looked up from germline, CDR1 is KGHSH and CDR2 is LQKENI. The CDR3 loop spans 14 amino acids. This chain's CDR3 is CASSPRGANEKLFF. The CDR3 DNA sequence: TGTGCCAGCTCCCCCAGGGGGGCTAATGAAAAACTGTTTTTT.

This clone has more than one count but fewer than ten. The rearrangement links TRBV4-3 to TRBJ1-3; tentatively, D is TRBD1 (6 bases). The V end was cut by 2 bases, the J end by 1 base, with 12 bases between. CDR3 size: 16 residues. Germline V gives CDR1 LGHNA, CDR2 YSLEER. CDR3: CASSQNWGTSGNTIYF. CDR3 nucleotide sequence: TGCGCCAGCAGCCAAAACTGGGGGACATCTGGAAACACCATATATTTT.

This clone was detected only a few times. The rearrangement links TRBV6-5 to TRBJ1-1; 9 bases are a match to TRBD1. J lost 11 bases, V lost 4 bases, and 5 bases had no gene match. This CDR3 contains 12 residues. Germline loops: CDR1 MNHEY, CDR2 SVGAGI. The CDR3 sequence: CASSSTGGVAFF. The CDR3 coding sequence is TGTGCCAGCAGTTCGACAGGGGGGGTGGCTTTCTTT.

This clone turned up a few times. The chain uses TRBV2 and TRBJ1-1; TRBD1 matches 10 bases. With 8 bases clipped from V and 1 base from J, the junction kept 4 bases outside the gene matches. The germline V gene has CDR1 SNHLY and CDR2 FYNNEI. This CDR3 is built from 14 residues. In nucleotides, the CDR3 is TGTGCCAGCCGTTGGGACAGGGGGAACACTGAAGCTTTCTTT. Amino acids: CASRWDRGNTEAFF.

This clone was seen once. This chain joins TRBV7-9 and TRBJ2-1; TRBD2 matches 8 bases. Germline V gene lookup returns CDR1 SEHNR and CDR2 FQNEAQ (reference sequence). The CDR3 is 14 residues long. V dropped 5 bases and J dropped 7; count of bases not matched to a gene: 7. The CDR3 sequence is CASSPRGGPNEQFF. The DNA of the CDR3 is TGTGCCAGCAGCCCCCGGGGGGGGCCTAATGAGCAGTTCTTC.

V is TRBV15 and J is TRBJ2-5, with D possibly being TRBD2 (6 bases). CDR1 and CDR2 (germline): LNHNV, YYDKDF (reference sequence). V was trimmed by 5 bases and J by 1 base, leaving 17 bases between them. The CDR3 is 16 amino acids. In nucleotides, the CDR3 is TGTGCCACCAGCTCCCGGAGGGCCCCAGCCCAAGAGACCCAGTACTTC. It encodes CATSSRRAPAQETQYF.

This sequence joins TRBV2 and TRBJ1-4, with D possibly TRBD1 on 6 matching bases. The V end lost 4 bases, the J end lost 0 bases, and 9 bases lay between the germline ends. Per germline, CDR1 SNHLY and CDR2 FYNNEI. The CDR3 is made up of 15 amino acids. Here the CDR3 DNA reads TGTGCCAGCAGTGCCCGACAGGCAACTAATGAAAAACTGTTTTTT. Amino acids: CASSARQATNEKLFF.

The chain joins TRBV11-2 to TRBJ2-1, with 7 bases lining up with TRBD2. The CDR3 contains 15 residues. Germline loops: CDR1 SGHAT, CDR2 FQNNGV. With V trimmed by 1 base and J by 2 bases, 2 bases remained unmatched. The CDR3 reads CASSLGGGPYNEQFF. CDR3 DNA sequence: TGTGCCAGCAGCTTAGGGGGGGGACCCTACAATGAGCAGTTCTTC.

The V gene is TRBV19, the J gene TRBJ2-1; D possibly corresponds to TRBD2 (5 bases). Trimming stripped 5 bases from V and 6 bases from J, with 8 bases between. This CDR3 spans 12 amino acids. Germline CDR1 LNHDA, CDR2 SQIVND (reference sequence). The CDR3 is CASSQRVNEQFF. CDR3 in DNA: TGTGCCAGTAGTCAGAGGGTCAATGAGCAGTTCTTC. Filled out from reference TRBV19 and TRBJ2-1, the complete variable domain reads DGGITQSPKYLFRKEGQNVTLSCEQNLNHDAMYWYRQDPGQGLRLIYYSQIVNDFQKGDIAEGYSVSREKKESFPLTVTSAQKNPTAFYLCASSQRVNEQFFGPGTRLTVL.

As for this clone: The germline gene is not matched at one end of the junction; a read error may be the cause. The chain combines TRBV6-5 with TRBJ1-1; the D gene is possibly TRBD1 (5 bases). The CDR3 is 14 amino acids. Per the germline V gene, CDR1 is MNHEY and CDR2 is SVGAGI. The CDR3 DNA reads as TGTGCCAGCAGTTATCAGGGATTGAACACTGAAACTTTCTTT. Translation: CASSYQGLNTETFF.

The chain recombines TRBV19 with TRBJ1-1; a possible D gene is TRBD1 (5 bases). The CDR3 is made up of 15 amino acids. Per the germline V gene, CDR1 is LNHDA and CDR2 is SQIVND (reference sequence). V lost 6 bases, J lost 1 base, and 15 bases lay in between. The CDR3 protein is CASRGEGPPNTEAFF. DNA for the CDR3: TGTGCCAGTAGAGGGGAGGGGCCCCCGAACACTGAAGCTTTCTTT.

V is TRBV6-6 and J is TRBJ2-3, with a possible D match to TRBD1 (6 bases). The V gene lost 7 bases and the J gene lost 5 bases, with 10 bases spanning the gap. Germline V gives CDR1 MNHNY, CDR2 SVGAGI (reference sequence). The CDR3 is made up of 12 amino acids. The CDR3 protein is CASTHREDTQYF. CDR3 DNA: TGTGCCAGCACCCACAGGGAAGATACGCAGTATTTT.

A note on this clone: The sample contains more than one DNA sequence encoding this CDR3. The rearrangement uses TRBV6-5 and TRBJ2-5; 8 positions match TRBD1. CDR1 is MNHEY and CDR2 is SVGAGI in the germline V gene. The V gene end was trimmed by 5 bases and the J gene end by 2 bases; junction bases not matched to a gene: 4. CDR3 size: 14 residues. The CDR3 DNA is TGTGCCAGCAGTCCCGGACAGGGACAAGAGACCCAGTACTTC. Its translation: CASSPGQGQETQYF.

The chain links TRBV5-1 to TRBJ2-7; 8 bases agree with TRBD1. The ends lost 6 bases at V and 6 bases at J; junction bases unmatched: 14. In germline, CDR1 is SGHRS, CDR2 YFSETQ. The CDR3 is 15 amino acids. CDR3 amino acids: CASTELTTGAGEQYF. The DNA for the CDR3 is TGCGCCAGCACTGAGTTAACGACAGGGGCAGGCGAGCAGTACTTC. Supplemented by reference TRBV5-1 and TRBJ2-7, the full variable domain reads KAGVTQTPRYLIKTRGQQVTLSCSPISGHRSVSWYQQTPGQGLQFLFEYFSETQRNKGNFPGRFSGRQFSNSRSEMNVSTLELGDSALYLCASTELTTGAGEQYFGPGTRLTVT.

J is TRBJ2-3 and V is TRBV30; D unresolved. Trimming left V 0 bases short and J 5 bases short, with 6 bases between. This CDR3 spans 12 amino acids. Germline values: CDR1 GTSNPN, CDR2 SVGIG (reference sequence). This CDR3 reads CAWSVGGDTQYF. The CDR3, as DNA: TGTGCCTGGAGTGTAGGCGGAGATACGCAGTATTTT.

The genes are TRBV15 and TRBJ2-7; TRBD1 is a possible D gene (5 bases). CDR1 is LNHNV, CDR2 YYDKDF, per germline (reference sequence). V lost 0 bases, J lost 3 bases, and 15 bases lay in between. The CDR3 has 16 residues. The CDR3 region has the DNA TGTGCCACCAGCAGAGATCGGCGACAGTCCCTCTACGAGCAGTACTTC. This encodes CATSRDRRQSLYEQYF.

V is TRBV30 and J is TRBJ1-5; no firm D call. CDR1 and CDR2 from the germline V gene are GTSNPN and SVGIG (reference sequence). CDR3 length: 13 residues. Trimming removed 0 bases at V and 3 bases at J, with 6 bases between. The CDR3 coding sequence is TGTGCCTGGAGTGTCGCCTACAATCAGCCCCAGCATTTT. Amino acid sequence: CAWSVAYNQPQHF.

The rearrangement uses TRBV6-5 and TRBJ1-2; a possible D gene is TRBD1 (6 bases). V lost 4 bases and J 8 bases, leaving 20 bases between the germline ends. From germline, CDR1 is MNHEY and CDR2 SVGAGI. This CDR3 comprises 15 residues. CDR3: CASSSTSTRGGGYTF. The DNA for the CDR3 is TGTGCCAGCAGTTCTACCTCCACCAGGGGCGGCGGCTACACCTTC.

The CDR3 loop reads CASSPGGHEQYF. CDR3 DNA sequence: TGTGCCAGCTCACCCGGGGGGCACGAGCAGTACTTC. The chain couples TRBV18 to TRBJ2-7, with D possibly being TRBD2 (7 bases). The ends were cut back, 3 bases at V and 5 bases at J, with 8 bases in the middle. The CDR3 consists of 12 residues. Germline V gene sequence: CDR1 KGHSH, CDR2 LQKENI.

This clone was seen only a few times. The chain uses TRBV5-6 and TRBJ1-2; perhaps TRBD1 as D (6 bases). CDR1 and CDR2 (germline): SGHDT, YYEEEE. V shed 2 bases and J shed 5 bases, with 16 bases lying between them. This CDR3 has 15 amino acids. In DNA, the CDR3 is TGTGCCAGCAGCTTCCTGCGGGGGCGGAATTATGGCTACACCTTC. This codes for CASSFLRGRNYGYTF.

This clone was counted once. The V gene is TRBV29-1, the J gene TRBJ1-2; maybe TRBD1 (6 bases). There are 11 residues in the CDR3. V was clipped by 6 bases and J by 2 bases, with 7 bases between them. Germline loops: CDR1 SQVTM, CDR2 ANQGSEA. The CDR3 here is CSVGHNYGYTF. Here the CDR3 DNA reads TGCAGCGTGGGACACAACTATGGCTACACCTTC.

V usage is TRBV9 and J usage is TRBJ2-2, with TRBD2 matching over 8 bases. The CDR3 spans 16 residues. The V and J ends lost 3 bases and 1 base, in that order; junction bases with no gene match: 5. Germline CDR1 reads SGDLS; CDR2 reads YYNGEE. CDR3 region: CASSGPGGLNTGELFF. CDR3 DNA sequence: TGTGCCAGCAGCGGCCCGGGGGGGTTGAACACCGGGGAGCTGTTTTTT.